These 17 T cell receptor beta chains came from one sample sequenced in a study of beta chain features in type 1 diabetes. Study observations and caveats: In every one of the four CD4+ subsets, TCRB CDR3s were moderately but significantly shorter in Type 1 diabetes patients.

Isolated RNA was reverse transcribed in full, so expressed TCRB transcripts were sequenced. Measured with immunoSEQ multiplex PCR; TCRdb has only the in-frame clones, and not every one. The repertoire holds over 200,000 clones, around 9.9% seen once, with over 0.015% in the top ten. Antigen specificity for these receptors is unknown. The sample comprised naive CD4+ T cells from blood. The receptors originated from a young man with type 1 diabetes.

This clone appeared a few times. J is TRBJ2-1 and V is TRBV29-1; 7 bases are shared with TRBD1. The V gene end was trimmed by 6 bases and the J gene end by 0 bases; junction bases not matched to a gene: 5. The CDR3 is 14 residues long. Germline assignment: CDR1 SQVTM and CDR2 ANQGSEA. The CDR3 DNA is TGCAGCGTCCCCGGGACAGACTCCTACAATGAGCAGTTCTTC. Amino acids: CSVPGTDSYNEQFF.

The chain recombines TRBV30 with TRBJ1-6; 7 positions agree with TRBD1. The CDR3 contains 13 residues. Germline trimming cut 2 bases from V and 10 bases from J; bases unmatched to any gene: 5. Looked up from germline, CDR1 is GTSNPN and CDR2 is SVGIG (reference sequence). The CDR3 DNA reads TGTGCCTGGAGTATACAGGGGAACTCACCCCTCCACTTT. Translated, it gives CAWSIQGNSPLHF.

This chain links TRBV6-1 with TRBJ2-3; 8 nucleotides line up with TRBD1. The germline CDR1 and CDR2 sequences are MNHNS and SASEGT. The CDR3 is made up of 15 amino acids. V shed 5 bases, J shed 5 bases, and the junction held 9 bases outside the gene matches. The CDR3 DNA reads TGTGCCAGCAGTTCGACAGGGGTTTTGGGAGATACGCAGTATTTT. It specifies CASSSTGVLGDTQYF.

V and J are TRBV2 and TRBJ1-5, with D unclear. This CDR3 is 13 amino acids long. V shed 1 base and J shed 7 bases, with 8 bases lying between them. Per germline, CDR1 SNHLY and CDR2 FYNNEI. CDR3 sequence: CASSEGPAQPQHF. CDR3 bases: TGTGCCAGCAGTGAAGGGCCCGCCCAGCCCCAGCATTTT.

There are a few counts of this clone. The chain joins TRBV18 to TRBJ2-5; 8 bases line up with TRBD1. The CDR3 spans 13 residues. The ends lost 3 bases at V and 8 bases at J; junction bases unmatched: 5. CDR1 is KGHSH, CDR2 LQKENI, per germline. As DNA, the CDR3 is TGTGCCAGCTCACCCCAGGACAGGGACACCCAGTACTTC. It translates to CASSPQDRDTQYF.

The rearrangement links TRBV9 to TRBJ1-5; D gene unclear. Germline V gives CDR1 SGDLS, CDR2 YYNGEE. V dropped 8 bases and J dropped 3 bases, with 12 bases sitting between them. The CDR3 covers 13 residues. In nucleotides, the CDR3 is TGTGCCAGTGGACTGAATTTCAATCAGCCCCAGCATTTT. Its translation: CASGLNFNQPQHF.

The chain links TRBV27 to TRBJ2-7; 8 positions agree with TRBD1. Germline loops: CDR1 MNHEY, CDR2 SMNVEV (reference sequence). The CDR3 is 15 amino acids. V lost 1 base and J lost 5; bases outside the gene matches: 7. CDR3 sequence reads: CASSLYGQGYDEQYF. The CDR3 DNA sequence: TGTGCCAGCAGTTTATATGGACAGGGTTATGACGAGCAGTACTTC.

This clone was counted a few times. The rearrangement links TRBV28 to TRBJ2-7; 8 nucleotides line up with TRBD1. Germline CDR1 reads MDHEN; CDR2 reads SYDVKM. V trimming: 10 bases; J trimming: 6 bases; junction bases outside the gene matches: 14. The CDR3 sequence is 14 residues long. The CDR3 DNA follows: TGTGCCACCCAGGACAGGGCTATAAGTCGCGAGCAGTACTTC. It is translated as CATQDRAISREQYF.

The chain is built from TRBV2 and TRBJ1-6; no firm D call. V lost 7 bases to trimming and J lost 8 bases, with 12 bases between them. CDR1 and CDR2 (germline): SNHLY, FYNNEI. The CDR3 runs 13 residues. The CDR3 region is CASKGLPDSPLHF. The CDR3 coding sequence is TGTGCCAGCAAAGGACTGCCGGATTCACCCCTCCACTTT.

The chain recombines TRBV4-3 with TRBJ1-5; possible D gene TRBD1, 6 bases. The CDR3 has 14 residues. Germline values: CDR1 LGHNA, CDR2 YSLEER. Deletions cut 4 bases from V and 4 bases from J, with 11 bases between. The CDR3: CASSLRRGNQPQHF. The CDR3 bases are TGCGCCAGCAGCCTTCGTAGGGGGAATCAGCCCCAGCATTTT.

This clone has only a few counts. The chain uses TRBV2 and TRBJ2-6; D unclear. Germline V CDR1 and CDR2: SNHLY, FYNNEI. The CDR3 consists of 14 residues. V gave up 6 bases and J gave up 0 bases, with 6 bases separating them. The CDR3 DNA reads as TGTGCCAGCAGGTGGAGCTCTGGGGCCAACGTCCTGACTTTC. It encodes CASRWSSGANVLTF.

The chain has TRBV4-3 and TRBJ2-7; 8 bases line up with TRBD1. The CDR3 is 15 residues long. Looked up from germline, CDR1 is LGHNA and CDR2 is YSLEER. V lost 3 bases, J lost 3 bases, and 7 bases stayed unmatched. The CDR3 bases are TGCGCCAGCAGCCAGACCCGGACAGGGAACTACGAGCAGTACTTC. Translating gives CASSQTRTGNYEQYF.

The V and J genes are TRBV7-2 and TRBJ2-4, with 7 nucleotides matching TRBD1. Unmatched junction bases numbered 16, after V lost 5 bases and J lost 15 bases. This CDR3 has 14 residues. Germline V gene data show CDR1 as SGHTA and CDR2 as FQGNSA. The CDR3 here is CASSQSFQAAGGYF. CDR3 DNA: TGTGCCAGCAGCCAAAGCTTCCAGGCAGCAGGGGGGTACTTC.

This clone was picked up a small number of times. V usage is TRBV29-1 and J usage is TRBJ2-5, with unresolved D. Per germline, CDR1 SQVTM and CDR2 ANQGSEA. The CDR3 contains 10 residues. The V gene lost 7 bases and the J gene lost 1 base, with 4 bases spanning the gap. The DNA of the CDR3 is TGCAGCGGCAGCCAAGAGACCCAGTACTTC. Translated, it gives CSGSQETQYF.

J is TRBJ1-3 and V is TRBV28; D unresolved. The CDR3 has 14 residues. The V end lost 5 bases, the J end lost 0 bases, and 8 bases lay between the germline ends. Looked up from germline, CDR1 is MDHEN and CDR2 is SYDVKM. The CDR3 spells CASSPLASGNTIYF. The CDR3 DNA follows: TGTGCCAGCAGTCCCCTGGCCTCTGGAAACACCATATATTTT. Full variable domain (missing parts from reference TRBV28 and TRBJ1-3): DVKVTQSSRYLVKRTGEKVFLECVQDMDHENMFWYRQDPGLGLRLIYFSYDVKMKEKGDIPEGYSVSREKKERFSLILESASTNQTSMYLCASSPLASGNTIYFGEGSWLTVV.

The V and J genes are TRBV9 and TRBJ2-1; D ambiguous. The CDR3 loop spans 15 amino acids. Germline V gene data show CDR1 as SGDLS and CDR2 as YYNGEE. V lost 2 bases and J lost 1, with 10 bases in between. The CDR3 loop reads CASSVLSSSYNEQFF. CDR3 DNA sequence: TGTGCCAGCAGCGTGCTCTCCAGTTCCTACAATGAGCAGTTCTTC.

V is TRBV6-5 and J is TRBJ1-2, with D possibly TRBD1 on 6 matching bases. V was clipped by 2 bases and J by 0 bases, with 13 bases between them. Germline V gene lookup returns CDR1 MNHEY and CDR2 SVGAGI. The CDR3 loop spans 16 amino acids. CDR3 in amino acids: CASSYGGRTANYGYTF. The CDR3 DNA reads TGTGCCAGCAGTTACGGGGGCAGGACGGCTAACTATGGCTACACCTTC.